The clone carrying this T cell receptor (beta chain) was counted once. Its antigen remains unidentified. Every participating donor gave one draw, a heparinised blood sample averaging roughly 0.12 L. The authors reverse transcribed all of the isolated RNA, so sequencing captured expressed TCRB transcripts. TCRdb keeps only in-frame clones here, not all; method: immunoSEQ multiplex PCR. The sample lists a few hundred thousand clones; roughly 16% were seen once. These data come from a study of beta chain features in type 1 diabetes. Across the whole study: Investigators examined roughly 99,000,000 sorted cells across all samples.

Study conclusions and caveats: Equally in patients and controls, PCR might preferentially amplify shorter templates. Unsettled here was the matter of whether HLA type influences TCRB rearrangement. Moderately but significantly shorter TCRB CDR3s were found in Type 1 diabetes patients in all four CD4+ subsets.

Germline V lookup: CDR1 SQVTM, CDR2 ANQGSEA. This CDR3 spans 13 amino acids. V was cut by 6 bases and J by 1 base, with 12 bases left in between. The sample comprised naive CD4+ T cells from blood. This receptor was identified in a man younger than 40 with type 1 diabetes. The V call is TRBV29-1, the J call TRBJ2-5; D perhaps matches TRBD1 (5 bases). Here the CDR3 reads CSVKGVLQETQYF. The CDR3 bases are TGCAGCGTCAAAGGGGTCCTCCAAGAGACCCAGTACTTC.